This record looks at one TCR beta chain sequence and its context. Its antigen is as yet unknown. This specimen includes other DNA sequences encoding the same CDR3. The sample is drawn from a study of T cell repertoires and HLA-DP antigens. Profiled with immunoSEQ multiplex PCR; TCRdb holds only in-frame clones, not every one. This table has 55,000 to 80,000 clones, roughly 75% appearing once. The CDR3 length is 13 residues. Per germline, CDR1 SGHNT and CDR2 YENEEA. V was shortened by 5 bases and J by 2 bases, with 9 bases between the two germline ends. The sequencing sample was made of CD4+ T cells from PBMCs. This chain joins TRBV11-3 and TRBJ2-5, with unresolved D. This clonotype was sampled from a man in his sixties in good health and CMV-seronegative. The CDR3 nucleotides read TGTGCCAGCAGCCTAAACCCTCAAGAGACCCAGTACTTC. Translated, it gives CASSLNPQETQYF.